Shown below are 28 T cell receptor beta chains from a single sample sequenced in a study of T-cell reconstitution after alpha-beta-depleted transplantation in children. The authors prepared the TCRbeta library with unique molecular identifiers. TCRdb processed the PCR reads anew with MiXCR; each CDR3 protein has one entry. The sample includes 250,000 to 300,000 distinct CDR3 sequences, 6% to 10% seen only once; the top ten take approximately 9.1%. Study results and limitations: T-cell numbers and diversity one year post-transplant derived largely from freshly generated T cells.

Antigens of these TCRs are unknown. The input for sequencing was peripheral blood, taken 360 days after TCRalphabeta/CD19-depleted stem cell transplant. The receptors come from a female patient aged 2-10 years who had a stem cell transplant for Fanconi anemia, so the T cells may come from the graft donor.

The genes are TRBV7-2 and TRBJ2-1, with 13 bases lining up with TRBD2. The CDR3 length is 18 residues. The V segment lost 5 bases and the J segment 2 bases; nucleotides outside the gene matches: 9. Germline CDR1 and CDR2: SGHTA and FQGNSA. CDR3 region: CASSPGLAGITPYNEQFF. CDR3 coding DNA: TGTGCCAGCAGCCCGGGACTAGCGGGGATTACCCCCTACAATGAGCAGTTCTTC.

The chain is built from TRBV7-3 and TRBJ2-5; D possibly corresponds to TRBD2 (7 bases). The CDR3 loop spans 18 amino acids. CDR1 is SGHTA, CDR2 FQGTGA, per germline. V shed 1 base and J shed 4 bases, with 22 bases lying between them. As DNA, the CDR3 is TGTGCCAGCAGCTTAAAAGGGGAAGGAACAGGGAGGGGAGAGACCCAGTACTTC. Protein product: CASSLKGEGTGRGETQYF.

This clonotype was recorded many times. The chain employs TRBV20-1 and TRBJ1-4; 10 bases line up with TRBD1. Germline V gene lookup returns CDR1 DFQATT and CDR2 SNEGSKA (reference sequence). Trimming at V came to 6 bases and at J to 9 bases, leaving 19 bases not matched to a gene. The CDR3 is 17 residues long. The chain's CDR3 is CSAPQPYPGQGKQKLFF. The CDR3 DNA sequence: TGCAGTGCACCACAACCTTACCCGGGACAGGGGAAACAAAAACTGTTTTTT.

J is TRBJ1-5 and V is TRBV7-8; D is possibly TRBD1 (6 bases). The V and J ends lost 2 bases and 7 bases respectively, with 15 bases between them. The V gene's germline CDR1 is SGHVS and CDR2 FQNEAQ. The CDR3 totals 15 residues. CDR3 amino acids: CASSLFGGADQPQHF. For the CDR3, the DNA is TGTGCCAGCAGCTTATTTGGGGGGGCAGACCAGCCCCAGCATTTT.

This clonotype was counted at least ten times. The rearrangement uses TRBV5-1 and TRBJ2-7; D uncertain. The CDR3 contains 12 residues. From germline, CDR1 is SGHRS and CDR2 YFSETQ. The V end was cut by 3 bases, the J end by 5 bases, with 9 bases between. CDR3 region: CASSSALHEQYF. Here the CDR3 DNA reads TGCGCCAGCAGCTCCGCCCTCCACGAGCAGTACTTC. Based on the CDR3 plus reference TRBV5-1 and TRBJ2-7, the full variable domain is KAGVTQTPRYLIKTRGQQVTLSCSPISGHRSVSWYQQTPGQGLQFLFEYFSETQRNKGNFPGRFSGRQFSNSRSEMNVSTLELGDSALYLCASSSALHEQYFGPGTRLTVT.

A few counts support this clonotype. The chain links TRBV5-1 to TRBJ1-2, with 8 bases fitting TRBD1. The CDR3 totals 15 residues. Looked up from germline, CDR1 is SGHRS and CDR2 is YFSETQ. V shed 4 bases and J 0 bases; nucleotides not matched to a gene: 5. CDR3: CASSPGQGANYGYTF. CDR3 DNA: TGCGCCAGCAGCCCCGGACAGGGAGCTAACTATGGCTACACCTTC.

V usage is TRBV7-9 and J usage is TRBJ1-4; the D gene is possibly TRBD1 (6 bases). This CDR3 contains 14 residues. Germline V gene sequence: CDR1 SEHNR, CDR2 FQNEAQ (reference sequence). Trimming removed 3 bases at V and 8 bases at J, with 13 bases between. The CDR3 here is CASSFPGQVEKLFF. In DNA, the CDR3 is TGTGCCAGCAGCTTCCCGGGACAAGTGGAAAAACTGTTTTTT.

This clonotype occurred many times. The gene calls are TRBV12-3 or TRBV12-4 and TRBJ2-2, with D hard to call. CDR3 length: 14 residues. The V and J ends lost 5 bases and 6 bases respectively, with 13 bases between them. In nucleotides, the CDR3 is TGTGCCAGCAGTCCGGGTCGGTCGGCCGGGGAGCTGTTTTTT. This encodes CASSPGRSAGELFF.

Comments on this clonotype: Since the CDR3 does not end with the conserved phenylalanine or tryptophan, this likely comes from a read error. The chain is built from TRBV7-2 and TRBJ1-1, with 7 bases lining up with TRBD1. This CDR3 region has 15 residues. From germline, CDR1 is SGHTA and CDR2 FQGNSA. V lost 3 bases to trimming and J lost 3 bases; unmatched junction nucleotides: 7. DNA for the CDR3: TGTGCCAGCAGCTTTTATGGAGGGGGCCACACTGAAGCTTTCTCT. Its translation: CASSFYGGGHTEAFS.

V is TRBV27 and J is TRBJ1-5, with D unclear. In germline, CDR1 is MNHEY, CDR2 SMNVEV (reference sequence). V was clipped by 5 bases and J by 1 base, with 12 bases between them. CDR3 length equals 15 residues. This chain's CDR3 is CASSPSHGSNQPQHF. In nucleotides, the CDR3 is TGTGCCAGCAGTCCCTCCCACGGGAGCAATCAGCCCCAGCATTTT.

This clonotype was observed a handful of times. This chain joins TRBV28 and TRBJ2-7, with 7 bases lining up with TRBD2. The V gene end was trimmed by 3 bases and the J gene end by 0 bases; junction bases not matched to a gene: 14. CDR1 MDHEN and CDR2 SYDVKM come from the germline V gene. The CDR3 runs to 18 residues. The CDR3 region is CASSFPRIRGSSSYEQYF. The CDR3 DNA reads TGTGCCAGCAGTTTCCCCAGAATACGCGGGAGTTCCTCCTACGAGCAGTACTTC.

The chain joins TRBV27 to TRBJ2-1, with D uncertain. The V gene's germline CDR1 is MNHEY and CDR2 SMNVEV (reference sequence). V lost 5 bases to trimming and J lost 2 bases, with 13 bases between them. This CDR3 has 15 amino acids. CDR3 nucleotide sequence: TGTGCCAGCAGTGTGAGCATCGCAGCCTACAATGAGCAGTTCTTC. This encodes CASSVSIAAYNEQFF.

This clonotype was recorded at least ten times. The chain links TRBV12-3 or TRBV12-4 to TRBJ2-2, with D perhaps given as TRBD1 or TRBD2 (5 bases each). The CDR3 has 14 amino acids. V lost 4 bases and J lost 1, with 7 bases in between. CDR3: CASSWGLNTGELFF. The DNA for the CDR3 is TGTGCCAGCAGTTGGGGGTTGAACACCGGGGAGCTGTTTTTT.

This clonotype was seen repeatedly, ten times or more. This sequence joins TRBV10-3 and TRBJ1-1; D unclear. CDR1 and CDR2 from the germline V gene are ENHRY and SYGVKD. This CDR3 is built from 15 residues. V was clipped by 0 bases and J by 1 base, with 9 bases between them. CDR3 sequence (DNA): TGTGCCATCAGTGAGTCGGTCAGCACGAACACTGAAGCTTTCTTT. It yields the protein CAISESVSTNTEAFF.

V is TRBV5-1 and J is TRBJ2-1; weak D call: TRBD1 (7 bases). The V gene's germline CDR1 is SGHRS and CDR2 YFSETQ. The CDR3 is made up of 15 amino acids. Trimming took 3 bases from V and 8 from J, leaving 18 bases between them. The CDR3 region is CASSWTIGGQYEQFF. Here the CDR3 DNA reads TGCGCCAGCAGCTGGACTATAGGGGGCCAATATGAGCAGTTCTTC.

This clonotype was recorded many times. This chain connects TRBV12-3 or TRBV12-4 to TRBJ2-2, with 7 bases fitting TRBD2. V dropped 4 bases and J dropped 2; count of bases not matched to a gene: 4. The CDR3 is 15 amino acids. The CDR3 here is CASSSSGINTGELFF. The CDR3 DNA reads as TGTGCCAGCAGTTCGAGCGGGATAAACACCGGGGAGCTGTTTTTT.

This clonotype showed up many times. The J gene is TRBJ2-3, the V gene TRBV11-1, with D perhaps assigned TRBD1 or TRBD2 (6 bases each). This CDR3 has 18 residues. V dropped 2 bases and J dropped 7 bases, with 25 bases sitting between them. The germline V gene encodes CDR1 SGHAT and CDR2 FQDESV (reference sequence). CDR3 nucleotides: TGTGCCAGCAGCTTATTCCCTTTTGACGGGGGCGCAAGTCATACGCAGTATTTT. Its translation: CASSLFPFDGGASHTQYF.

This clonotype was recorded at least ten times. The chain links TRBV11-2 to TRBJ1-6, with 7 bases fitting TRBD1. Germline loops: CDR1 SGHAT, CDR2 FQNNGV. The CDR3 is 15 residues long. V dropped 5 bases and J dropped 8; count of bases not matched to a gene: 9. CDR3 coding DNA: TGTGCCAGCAGCGCCCGACAGGGCCTCGATTCACCCCTCCACTTT. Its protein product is CASSARQGLDSPLHF.

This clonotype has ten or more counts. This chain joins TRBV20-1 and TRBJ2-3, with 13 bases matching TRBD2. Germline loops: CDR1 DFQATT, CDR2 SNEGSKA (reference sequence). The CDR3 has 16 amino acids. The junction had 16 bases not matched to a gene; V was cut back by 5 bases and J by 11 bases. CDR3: CSAPPRTSGSPEGQYF. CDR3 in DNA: TGCAGTGCTCCACCTAGGACTAGCGGGAGTCCCGAGGGGCAGTATTTT.

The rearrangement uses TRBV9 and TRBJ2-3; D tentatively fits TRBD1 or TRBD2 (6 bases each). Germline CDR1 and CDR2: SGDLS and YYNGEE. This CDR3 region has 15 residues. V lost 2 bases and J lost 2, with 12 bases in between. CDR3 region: CASSVTGAPTDTQYF. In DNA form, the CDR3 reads TGTGCCAGCAGCGTGACGGGGGCACCCACAGATACGCAGTATTTT.

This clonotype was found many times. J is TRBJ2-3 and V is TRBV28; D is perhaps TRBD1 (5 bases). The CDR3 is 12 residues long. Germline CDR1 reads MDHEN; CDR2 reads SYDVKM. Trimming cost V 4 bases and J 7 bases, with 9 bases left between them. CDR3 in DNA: TGTGCCAGCAGTTCTCAGGGATATACGCAGTATTTT. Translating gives CASSSQGYTQYF.

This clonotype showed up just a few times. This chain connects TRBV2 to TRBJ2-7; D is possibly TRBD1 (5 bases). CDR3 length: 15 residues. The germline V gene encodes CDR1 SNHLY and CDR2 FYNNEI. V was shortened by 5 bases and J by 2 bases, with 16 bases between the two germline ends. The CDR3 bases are TGTGCCAGCAGTCGAGACAGTCAATGGACCTACGAGCAGTACTTC. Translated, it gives CASSRDSQWTYEQYF.

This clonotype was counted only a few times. The CDR3 nucleotides are TGTGCCAGCAGAGGGGAGAGGGGCACTGAAGCTTTCTTT. Translated, it gives CASRGERGTEAFF. The chain uses TRBV6-4 and TRBJ1-1; possible D gene TRBD1, 5 bases. Germline values: CDR1 MRHNA, CDR2 SNTAGT. The germline V and J ends were trimmed by 6 bases and 4 bases, with 12 bases remaining between them. This CDR3 has 13 amino acids.

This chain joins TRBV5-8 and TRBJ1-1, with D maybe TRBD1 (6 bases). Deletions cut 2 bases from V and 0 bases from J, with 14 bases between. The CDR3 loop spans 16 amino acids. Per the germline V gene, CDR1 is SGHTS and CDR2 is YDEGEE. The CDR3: CASSFGLGGVNTEAFF. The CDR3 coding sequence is TGTGCCAGCAGCTTCGGACTGGGGGGCGTGAACACTGAAGCTTTCTTT.

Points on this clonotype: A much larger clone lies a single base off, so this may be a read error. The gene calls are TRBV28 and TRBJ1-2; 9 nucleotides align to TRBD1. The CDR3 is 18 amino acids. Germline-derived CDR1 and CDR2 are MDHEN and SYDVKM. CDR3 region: CSSKGFTYPGQGGYGYTF. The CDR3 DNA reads TGTTCCAGCAAAGGTTTCACCTACCCGGGACAGGGAGGGTATGGCTACACCTTC.

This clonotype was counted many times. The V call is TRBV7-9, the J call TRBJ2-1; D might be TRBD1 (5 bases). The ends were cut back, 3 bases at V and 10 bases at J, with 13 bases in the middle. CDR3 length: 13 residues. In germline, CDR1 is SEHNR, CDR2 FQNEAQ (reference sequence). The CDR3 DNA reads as TGTGCCAGCAGCTTCACCTACAGGTGGGAGCAGTTCTTC. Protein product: CASSFTYRWEQFF.

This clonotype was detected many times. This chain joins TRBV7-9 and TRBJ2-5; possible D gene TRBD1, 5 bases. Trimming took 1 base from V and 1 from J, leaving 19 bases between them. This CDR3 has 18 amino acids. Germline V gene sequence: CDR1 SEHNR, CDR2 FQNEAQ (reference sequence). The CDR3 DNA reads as TGTGCCAGCAGCTTAGGAGTGTTAGGTGGGGCCACCCAAGAGACCCAGTACTTC. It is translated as CASSLGVLGGATQETQYF.

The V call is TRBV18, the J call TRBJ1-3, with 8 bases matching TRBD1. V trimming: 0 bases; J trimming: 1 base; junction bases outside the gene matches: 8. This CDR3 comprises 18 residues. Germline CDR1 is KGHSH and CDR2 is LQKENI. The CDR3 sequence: CASSPPFGQGASGNTIYF. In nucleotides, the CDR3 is TGTGCCAGCTCACCACCGTTTGGGCAGGGGGCGTCTGGAAACACCATATATTTT.